This section outlines one T cell receptor (beta chain) sequence together with its context. Produced via immunoSEQ multiplex PCR; TCRdb's table is partial and in-frame only. Of roughly 140,000 clones detected, approximately 85% appear once; the ten largest clones hold approximately 8%. V was clipped by 3 bases and J by 5 bases; unmatched bases: 7. The CDR3 spans 15 residues. Germline V gives CDR1 KGHSH, CDR2 LQKENI. The data originate from a study of blood T cell repertoires in COVID-19. The source is a woman in her fifties or sixties with COVID-19, enrolled during active disease. The sequenced material came from peripheral blood. The V and J genes are TRBV18 and TRBJ2-3, with TRBD2 matching over 8 bases. The CDR3 sequence: CASSPPGGPGDTQYF. CDR3 DNA: TGTGCCAGCTCACCTCCGGGGGGGCCGGGAGATACGCAGTATTTT.